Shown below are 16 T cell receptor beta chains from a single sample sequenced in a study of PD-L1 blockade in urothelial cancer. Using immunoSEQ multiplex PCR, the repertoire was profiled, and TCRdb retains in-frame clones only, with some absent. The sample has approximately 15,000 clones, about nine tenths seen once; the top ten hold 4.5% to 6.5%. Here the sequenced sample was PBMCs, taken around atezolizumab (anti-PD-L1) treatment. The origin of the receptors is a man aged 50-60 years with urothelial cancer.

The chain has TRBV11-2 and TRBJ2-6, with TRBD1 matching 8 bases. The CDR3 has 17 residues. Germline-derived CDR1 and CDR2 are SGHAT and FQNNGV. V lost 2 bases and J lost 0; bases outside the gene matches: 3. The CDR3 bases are TGTGCCAGCAGCTTAAACACAGGGGGCTCTGGGGCCAACGTCCTGACTTTC. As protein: CASSLNTGGSGANVLTF.

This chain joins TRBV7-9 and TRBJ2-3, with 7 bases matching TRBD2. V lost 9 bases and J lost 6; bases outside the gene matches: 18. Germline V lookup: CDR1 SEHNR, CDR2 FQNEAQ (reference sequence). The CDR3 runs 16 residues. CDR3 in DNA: TGTGCCAGTGCCCAAACCCGGACTAGTGAAAGGGATACGCAGTATTTT. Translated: CASAQTRTSERDTQYF.

CDR3 amino acids: CASSQDVGIFEAFF. CDR3 bases: TGCGCCAGCAGCCAAGATGTGGGCATCTTTGAAGCTTTCTTT. The chain recombines TRBV4-3 with TRBJ1-1; D unresolved. Looked up from germline, CDR1 is LGHNA and CDR2 is YSLEER. With 0 bases removed from V and 7 bases from J, the gap between germline ends came to 12 bases. The CDR3 contains 14 residues.

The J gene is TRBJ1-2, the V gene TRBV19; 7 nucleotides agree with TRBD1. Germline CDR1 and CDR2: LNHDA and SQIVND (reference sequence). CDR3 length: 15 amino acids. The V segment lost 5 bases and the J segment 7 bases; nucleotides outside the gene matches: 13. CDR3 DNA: TGTGCCAGTAGTCCCCAGCGGACAGGCTACTTTGGCTACACCTTC. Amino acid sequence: CASSPQRTGYFGYTF.

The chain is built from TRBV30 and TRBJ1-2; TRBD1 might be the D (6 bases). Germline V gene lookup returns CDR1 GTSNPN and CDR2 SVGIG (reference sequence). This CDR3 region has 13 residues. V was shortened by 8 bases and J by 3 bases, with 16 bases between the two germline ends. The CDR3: CARLGGEYYGYTF. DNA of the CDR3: TGTGCCCGACTAGGGGGGGAGTACTATGGCTACACCTTC.

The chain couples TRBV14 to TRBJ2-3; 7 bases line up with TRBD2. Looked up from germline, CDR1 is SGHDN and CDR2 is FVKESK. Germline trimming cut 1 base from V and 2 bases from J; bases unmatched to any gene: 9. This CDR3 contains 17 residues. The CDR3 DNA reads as TGTGCCAGCAGCCAAGCCTTTTTAGCGGGTTTCACAGATACGCAGTATTTT. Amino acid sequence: CASSQAFLAGFTDTQYF.

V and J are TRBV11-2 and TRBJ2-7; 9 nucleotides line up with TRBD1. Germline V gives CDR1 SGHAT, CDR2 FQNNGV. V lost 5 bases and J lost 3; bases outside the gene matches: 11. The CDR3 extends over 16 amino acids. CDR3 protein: CASSPIRTGDIYEQYF. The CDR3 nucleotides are TGTGCCAGCAGCCCCATAAGGACAGGGGATATCTACGAGCAGTACTTC.

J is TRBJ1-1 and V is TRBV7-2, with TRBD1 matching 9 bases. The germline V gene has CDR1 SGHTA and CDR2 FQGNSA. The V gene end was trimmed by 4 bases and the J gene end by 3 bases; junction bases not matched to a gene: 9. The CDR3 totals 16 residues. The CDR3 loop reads CASSSMTGGRDTEAFF. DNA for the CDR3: TGTGCCAGCAGCTCAATGACAGGGGGTAGAGACACTGAAGCTTTCTTT.

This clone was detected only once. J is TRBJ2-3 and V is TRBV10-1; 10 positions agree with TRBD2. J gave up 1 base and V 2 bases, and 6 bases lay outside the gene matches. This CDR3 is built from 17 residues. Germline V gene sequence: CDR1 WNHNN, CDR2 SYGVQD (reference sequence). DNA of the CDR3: TGCGCCAGCAGTGAGAATCTAGCGGGAGTGGGCACAGATACGCAGTATTTT. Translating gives CASSENLAGVGTDTQYF.

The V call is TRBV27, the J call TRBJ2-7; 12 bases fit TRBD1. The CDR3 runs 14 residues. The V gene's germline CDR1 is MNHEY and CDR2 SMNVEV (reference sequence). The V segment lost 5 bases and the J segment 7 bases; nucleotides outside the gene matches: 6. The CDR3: CASSPGTGGWEQYF. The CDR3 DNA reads TGTGCCAGCAGTCCCGGGACAGGGGGCTGGGAGCAGTACTTC.

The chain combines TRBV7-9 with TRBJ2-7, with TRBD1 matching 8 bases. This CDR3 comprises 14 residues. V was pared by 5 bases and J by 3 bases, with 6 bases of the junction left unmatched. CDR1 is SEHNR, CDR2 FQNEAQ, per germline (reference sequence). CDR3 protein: CASSIQGELYEQYF. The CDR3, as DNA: TGTGCCAGCAGCATACAGGGGGAGCTCTACGAGCAGTACTTC.

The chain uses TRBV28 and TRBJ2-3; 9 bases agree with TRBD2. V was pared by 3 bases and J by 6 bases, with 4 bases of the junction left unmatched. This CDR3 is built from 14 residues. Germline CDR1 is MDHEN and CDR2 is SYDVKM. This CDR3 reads CASSLGLAGDTQYF. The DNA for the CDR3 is TGTGCCAGCAGTTTGGGACTAGCCGGGGATACGCAGTATTTT.

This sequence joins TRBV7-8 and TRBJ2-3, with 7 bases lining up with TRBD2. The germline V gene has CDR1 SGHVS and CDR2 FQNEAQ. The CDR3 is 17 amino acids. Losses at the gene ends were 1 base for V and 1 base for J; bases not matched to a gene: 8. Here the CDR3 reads CASSLVLAASRTDTQYF. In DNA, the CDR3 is TGTGCCAGCAGCTTAGTTCTAGCGGCCTCCCGCACAGATACGCAGTATTTT.

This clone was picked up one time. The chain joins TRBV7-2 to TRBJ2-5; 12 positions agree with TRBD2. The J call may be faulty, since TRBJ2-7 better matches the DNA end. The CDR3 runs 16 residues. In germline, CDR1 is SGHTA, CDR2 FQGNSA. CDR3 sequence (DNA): TGTGCCAGCAGCCCCCAGACTAGCGGGAGTGGCCACGAGCAGTACTTC. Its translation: CASSPQTSGSGHEQYF.

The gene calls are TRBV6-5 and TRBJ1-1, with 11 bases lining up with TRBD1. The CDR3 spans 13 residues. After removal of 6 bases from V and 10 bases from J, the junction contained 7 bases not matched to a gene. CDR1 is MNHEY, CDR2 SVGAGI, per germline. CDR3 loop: CASSPGTGGRAFF. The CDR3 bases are TGTGCCAGCAGCCCCGGGACAGGGGGAAGAGCTTTCTTT.

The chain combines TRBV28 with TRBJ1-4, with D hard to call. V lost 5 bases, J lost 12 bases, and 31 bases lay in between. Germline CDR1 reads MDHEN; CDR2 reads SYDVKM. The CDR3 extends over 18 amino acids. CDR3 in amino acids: CASSPAMSRAVMKTELFF. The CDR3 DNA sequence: TGTGCCAGCAGTCCTGCAATGTCGCGGGCTGTAATGAAAACGGAACTGTTTTTT.